Listed below are T cell receptor beta chains from one sample, sequenced in a study of CD8 T cells in ankylosing spondylitis. A single record per CDR3 protein comes from TCRdb applying MiXCR to the 5' RACE reads. Of around 220,000 distinct CDR3 sequences listed, roughly a tenth are singletons. Sequences were obtained from blood, either unsorted or a sorted T cell fraction (not recorded which). All receptors derive from a male donor with ankylosing spondylitis or in good health (not recorded which). Each CDR3 is given without its conserved first and last residue. The order of the fields is CDR3 protein, D gene, clone size, V gene, CDR3 length. A D gene is named only where the DNA matches it firmly. Clone size appears in some rows only: once, few, many, or a class for an expanded clone.

CDR3 protein: ASSRPPYEQY; D gene: .; clone size: few; V gene: TRBV7-9; CDR3 length: 10
CDR3 protein: ASSLAGDSGAF; D gene: .; clone size: many; V gene: TRBV7-9; CDR3 length: 11
CDR3 protein: ASSPRGGGWQF; D gene: TRBD2; clone size: .; V gene: TRBV7-3; CDR3 length: 11
CDR3 protein: ASSVVSTNEKLF; D gene: .; clone size: many; V gene: TRBV6-1; CDR3 length: 12
CDR3 protein: ASRPNTSGANVLT; D gene: .; clone size: few; V gene: TRBV7-9; CDR3 length: 13
CDR3 protein: ASSSGGASSYNSPLH; D gene: .; clone size: few; V gene: TRBV12-3/TRBV12-4; CDR3 length: 15
CDR3 protein: AWNLAAQRGELF; D gene: .; clone size: few; V gene: TRBV30; CDR3 length: 12
CDR3 protein: SVGTAGNEQF; D gene: .; clone size: many; V gene: TRBV29-1; CDR3 length: 10
CDR3 protein: SARGRSGELF; D gene: .; clone size: .; V gene: TRBV20-1; CDR3 length: 10
CDR3 protein: ASSLFSGVNYGYT; D gene: .; clone size: few; V gene: TRBV27; CDR3 length: 13
CDR3 protein: ASSLSVGVGSTTNEKLF; D gene: .; clone size: few; V gene: TRBV12-3/TRBV12-4; CDR3 length: 17
CDR3 protein: ASSLSGQGGNIQY; D gene: TRBD1; clone size: many; V gene: TRBV27; CDR3 length: 13
CDR3 protein: SAAVRGPGDQPQH; D gene: .; clone size: many; V gene: TRBV20-1; CDR3 length: 13
CDR3 protein: ASSLAGLAGDSYNEQF; D gene: TRBD2; clone size: .; V gene: TRBV13; CDR3 length: 16
CDR3 protein: SARDSGQETQY; D gene: .; clone size: .; V gene: TRBV20-1; CDR3 length: 11
CDR3 protein: ASSTPGGENYGYT; D gene: .; clone size: .; V gene: TRBV19; CDR3 length: 13
CDR3 protein: ATSDFGTGDPRRRDTQY; D gene: TRBD1; clone size: many; V gene: TRBV24-1; CDR3 length: 17
CDR3 protein: ASSVVPPGAGDTQY; D gene: .; clone size: many; V gene: TRBV9; CDR3 length: 14
CDR3 protein: SVGQVSSYNEQF; D gene: .; clone size: many; V gene: TRBV20-1; CDR3 length: 12
CDR3 protein: ATSGDHRPNQPQH; D gene: .; clone size: many; V gene: TRBV24-1; CDR3 length: 13
CDR3 protein: ASRDPNSFYEQY; D gene: .; clone size: many; V gene: TRBV5-1; CDR3 length: 12
CDR3 protein: ATSEQGLDDTEAF; D gene: TRBD1; clone size: many; V gene: TRBV24-1; CDR3 length: 13
CDR3 protein: ASSPSVPYEQY; D gene: .; clone size: .; V gene: TRBV12-3/TRBV12-4; CDR3 length: 11
CDR3 protein: ASSLLGQGNTEAF; D gene: TRBD1; clone size: many; V gene: TRBV7-3; CDR3 length: 13
CDR3 protein: ASSTSGSGTEAF; D gene: .; clone size: few; V gene: TRBV7-9; CDR3 length: 12
CDR3 protein: SARETGALRHYTDTQY; D gene: TRBD1; clone size: many; V gene: TRBV20-1; CDR3 length: 16
CDR3 protein: ASSWASGTSGHEQF; D gene: TRBD2; clone size: few; V gene: TRBV28; CDR3 length: 14
CDR3 protein: ASSLVLKGTTEAF; D gene: .; clone size: many; V gene: TRBV5-6; CDR3 length: 13